This T cell receptor (beta chain) was observed in a study of blood T cell repertoires in COVID-19. Clones were sequenced by immunoSEQ multiplex PCR, and TCRdb holds only the in-frame ones, with some missing. The data contain 250,000 to 350,000 clones, roughly 87% of them singletons. The V gene's germline CDR1 is SGHTA and CDR2 FQGNSA. CDR3 length equals 14 residues. V lost 2 bases and J lost 7, with 12 bases in between. The sequence was obtained from a man between 18 and 29 years old with active or convalescent COVID-19. Sequencing input: peripheral blood. This chain links TRBV7-2 with TRBJ2-1; TRBD2 is a possible D gene (5 bases). In DNA form, the CDR3 reads TGTGCCAGCAGCTTACGGCTAGCTACTAATGAGCAGTTCTTC. Translation gives CASSLRLATNEQFF.